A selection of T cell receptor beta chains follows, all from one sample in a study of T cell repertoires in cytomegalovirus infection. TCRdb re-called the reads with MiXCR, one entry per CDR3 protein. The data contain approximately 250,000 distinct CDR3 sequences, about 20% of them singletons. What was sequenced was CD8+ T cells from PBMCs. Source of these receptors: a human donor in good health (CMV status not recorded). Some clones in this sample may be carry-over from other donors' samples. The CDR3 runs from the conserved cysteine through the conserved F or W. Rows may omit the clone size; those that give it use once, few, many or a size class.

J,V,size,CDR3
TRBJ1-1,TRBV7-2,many,CASSLEGISGGDTEAFF
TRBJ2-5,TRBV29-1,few,CSVPRQGQETQYF
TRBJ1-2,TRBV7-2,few,CASSLIRDSSYGYTF
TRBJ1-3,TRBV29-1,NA,CSADDRGHSGNTIYF
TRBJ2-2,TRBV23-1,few,CASSQLLRRAGELFF
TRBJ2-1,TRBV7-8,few,CASSWTSGPSSYNEQFF
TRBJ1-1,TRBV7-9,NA,CASSSVGGFTEAFF
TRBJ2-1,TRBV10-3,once,CATAQEVRNIRNEQFF
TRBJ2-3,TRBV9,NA,CASSAGTSGGADTQYF
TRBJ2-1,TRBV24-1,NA,CATSGGRSYNEQFF
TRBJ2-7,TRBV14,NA,CASSQSLAGDSYEQYF
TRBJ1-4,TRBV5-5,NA,CASSLPGQTDEKLFF
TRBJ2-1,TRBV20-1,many,CSAWSYSEAYNEQFF
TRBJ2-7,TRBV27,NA,CASSTVTGAYEQYF
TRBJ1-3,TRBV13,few,CASSLGTGRNTIYF
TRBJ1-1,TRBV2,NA,CASSGTRGYTEAFF
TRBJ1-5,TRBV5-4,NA,CASSLMGGDQPQHF
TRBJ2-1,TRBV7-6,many,CASSLGFGPDEQFF
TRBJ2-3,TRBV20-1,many,CSASGRIDTDTQYF
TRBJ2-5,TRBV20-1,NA,CSARDYLAANQETQYF